This entry features one T cell receptor beta chain sequence. The antigen is undetermined. Sequencing was performed with immunoSEQ multiplex PCR; in TCRdb, only in-frame clones are kept and a portion is missing. The top ten clones hold around 0.6% of a sample with fewer than 30,000 clones, 70% to 80% of them seen once. This CDR3 spans 15 amino acids. V lost 1 base, J lost 4 bases, and 2 bases stayed unmatched. The germline V gene encodes CDR1 SEHNR and CDR2 FQNEAQ (reference sequence). The data originate from a study of PD-1 blockade in classical Hodgkin lymphoma. For the study at large: The study gave patients nivolumab 3 mg/kg intravenously every 2 weeks. Overall study results and limits: A significant rise in TCR diversity was seen by C4D1 for CD4+ cells but not for CD8+ cells. Anyone who began nivolumab under 1 year after ASCT was excluded.

Stated time point: cycle 4 day 1 (C4D1), after more than 5 weeks of nivolumab. Each patient experienced a relapse that followed autologous stem cell transplantation, and brentuximab vedotin exposure varied. The study purified CD4+ T cells from thawed PBMCs using magnetic negative selection. Patients had relapsed/refractory classical Hodgkin lymphoma with complete response, partial response or progressive disease as best response. This TCR came from a human donor with classical Hodgkin lymphoma. The chain recombines TRBV7-9 with TRBJ2-5, with 11 bases fitting TRBD2. Source: CD4+ T cells from blood, taken before the fourth cycle of nivolumab. CDR3 amino acids: CASSLGGLAGETQYF. The CDR3 DNA follows: TGTGCCAGCAGCTTAGGAGGACTAGCGGGAGAGACCCAGTACTTC.